This entry features one T cell receptor beta chain sequence. Its antigen specificity is not known. There are no base qualities to consult, and no much larger clone falls within one base. The same CDR3 is also encoded by other DNA sequences in this sample. TCRbeta CDR3 regions were amplified from genomic DNA by means of the immunoSEQ Assay, a bias-controlled multiplex PCR. The authors processed their data as follows. Within the assay, amplification of reference gene primers was used to estimate how many nucleated cells each sample contained. To quantify the absolute abundance of each unique TCRbeta CDR3 rearrangement, sequence reads were collapsed and filtered. For each sample, productive Simpson clonality was calculated as the square root of Simpson's diversity index over productive rearrangements. TCRdb took this table from immuneACCESS and kept in-frame rearrangements with V and J called. Such tables lack part of the clones; where checked against another copy, unresolved V genes explain under half of the gap, and the rest is unexplained. That table supplies the V and J calls and clone size; D and trimming were determined from the DNA. The sample contains approximately 210,000 clones, more than 80% of them found a single time. The ten biggest clones cover about 7.8% of the sample.

One collaborating source in Seattle enrolled patients while the patients were actively infected and followed the patients over time throughout the course of disease. Whole blood was collected in K2EDTA tubes by collaborating institutions according to the institutions' own protocols. Collaborator samples were shipped for TCRbeta analysis as frozen whole blood, isolated PBMCs, or DNA extracted from either sample type. These data are taken from a study of blood T cell repertoires in COVID-19 (dated by TCRdb to the early 2020s). Broadly, across the study: The collaborator samples originated in the United States, Italy and Spain and spanned the acute and convalescent phases of COVID-19. Nearly every sample came with metadata listing a de-identified subject ID, COVID-19 status, age in years and sex. Deeply sampled blood TCRbeta repertoires from subjects exposed to, actively infected with, or recovered from COVID-19 were included in the dataset. The repertoires were released in a freely available public database intended as a resource for research on the immune response to SARS-CoV-2. HLA class I and class II types, where available, came from metadata supplied by the sample provider rather than from assay-based typing. Samples came from the ongoing ImmuneRACE study (first 160 participants) plus 1,254 subjects from 6 global collaborators. The material from the prospective study consisted of cDNA or gDNA derived from T cells, B-cell-depleted T cells, or PBMCs. Overall study results and their limits: How much clinical and demographic metadata was included differed by source and by participant, and the metadata was provided uncurated.

There are 15 amino acids in the CDR3, from cysteine to phenylalanine inclusive. Of the read, only the CDR3 DNA is kept; its 45 bases are in frame from base 1. CDR1 and CDR2 are drawn from the germline V gene (reference sequence): LNHDA, SQIVND. V loses 4 bases at its end and J loses 2 bases; junction bases beyond the gene matches: 5. The sequence links TRBV19 to TRBJ1-2, with TRBD1 identical over 9 junction bases. The clonotype originates from a woman aged 80 or over with COVID-19, enrolled during active disease. The sequenced material came from peripheral blood. The CDR3 region reads CASSSRDRANYGYTF. The nucleotides read TGTGCCAGTAGTAGTAGGGACAGGGCAAACTATGGCTACACCTTC.